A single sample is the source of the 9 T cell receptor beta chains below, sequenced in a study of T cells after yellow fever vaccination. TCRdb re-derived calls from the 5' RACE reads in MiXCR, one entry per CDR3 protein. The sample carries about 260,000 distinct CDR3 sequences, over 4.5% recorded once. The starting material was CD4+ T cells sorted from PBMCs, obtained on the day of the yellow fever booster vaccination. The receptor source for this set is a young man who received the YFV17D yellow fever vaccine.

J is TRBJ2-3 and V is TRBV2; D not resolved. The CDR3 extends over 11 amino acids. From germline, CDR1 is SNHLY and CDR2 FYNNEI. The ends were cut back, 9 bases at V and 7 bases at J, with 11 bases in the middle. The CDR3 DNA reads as TGTGCCAGTAGGTCCGGTAATACGCAGTATTTT. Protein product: CASRSGNTQYF.

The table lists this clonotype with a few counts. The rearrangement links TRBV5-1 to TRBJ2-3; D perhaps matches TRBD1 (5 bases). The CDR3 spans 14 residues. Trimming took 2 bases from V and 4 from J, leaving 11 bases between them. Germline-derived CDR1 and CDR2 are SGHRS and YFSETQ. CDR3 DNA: TGCGCCAGCAGCTTAGGTGGGGCACCAGATACGCAGTATTTT. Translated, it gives CASSLGGAPDTQYF.

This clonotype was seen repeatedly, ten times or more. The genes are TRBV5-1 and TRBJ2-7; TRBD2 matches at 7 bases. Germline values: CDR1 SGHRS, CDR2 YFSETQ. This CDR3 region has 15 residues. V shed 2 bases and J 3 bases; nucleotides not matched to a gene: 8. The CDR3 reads CASSFTGLRSYEQYF. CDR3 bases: TGCGCCAGCAGCTTTACGGGACTACGAAGCTACGAGCAGTACTTC.

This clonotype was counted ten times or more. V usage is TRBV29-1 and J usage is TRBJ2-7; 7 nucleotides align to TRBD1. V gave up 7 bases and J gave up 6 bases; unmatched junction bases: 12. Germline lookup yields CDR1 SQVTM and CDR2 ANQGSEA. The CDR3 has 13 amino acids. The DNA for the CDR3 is TGCAGCGCCTCGACAGGGCCCTTGCGCGAGCAGTACTTC. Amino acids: CSASTGPLREQYF.

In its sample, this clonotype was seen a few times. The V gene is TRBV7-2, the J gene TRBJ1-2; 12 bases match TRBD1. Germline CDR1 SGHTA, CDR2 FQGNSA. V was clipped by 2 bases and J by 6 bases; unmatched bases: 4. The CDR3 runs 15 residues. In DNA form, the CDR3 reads TGTGCCAGCAGCTTAACCGGGACAGGGGGCCATGGCTACACCTTC. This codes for CASSLTGTGGHGYTF. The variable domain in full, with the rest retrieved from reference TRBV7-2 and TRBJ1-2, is GAGVSQSPSNKVTEKGKDVELRCDPISGHTALYWYRQSLGQGLEFLIYFQGNSAPDKSGLPSDRFSAERTGGSVSTLTIQRTQQEDSAVYLCASSLTGTGGHGYTFGSGTRLTVV.

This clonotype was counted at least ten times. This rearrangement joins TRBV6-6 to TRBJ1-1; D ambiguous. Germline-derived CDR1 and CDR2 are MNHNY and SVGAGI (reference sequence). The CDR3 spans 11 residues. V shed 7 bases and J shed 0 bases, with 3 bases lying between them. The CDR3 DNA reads TGTGCCAGCAAGGTGAACACTGAAGCTTTCTTT. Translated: CASKVNTEAFF.

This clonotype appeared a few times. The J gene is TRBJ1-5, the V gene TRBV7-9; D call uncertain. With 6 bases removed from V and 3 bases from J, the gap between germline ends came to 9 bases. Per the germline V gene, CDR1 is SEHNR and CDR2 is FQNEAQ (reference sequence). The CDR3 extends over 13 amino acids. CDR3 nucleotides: TGTGCCAGCAGTTTATGGGACAATCAGCCCCAGCATTTT. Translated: CASSLWDNQPQHF.

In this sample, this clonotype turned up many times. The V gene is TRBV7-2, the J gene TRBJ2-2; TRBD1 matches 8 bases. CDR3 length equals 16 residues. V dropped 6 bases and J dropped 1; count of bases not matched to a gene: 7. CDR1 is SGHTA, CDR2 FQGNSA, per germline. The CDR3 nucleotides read TGTGCCAGCAGATATGGGACAGGCGGGAACACCGGGGAGCTGTTTTTT. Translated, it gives CASRYGTGGNTGELFF.

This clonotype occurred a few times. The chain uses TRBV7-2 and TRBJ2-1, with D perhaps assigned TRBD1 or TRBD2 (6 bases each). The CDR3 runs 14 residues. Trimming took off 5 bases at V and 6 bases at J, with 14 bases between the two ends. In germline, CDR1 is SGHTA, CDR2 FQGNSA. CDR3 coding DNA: TGTGCCAGCAGCCCCCAAAGGGGGGCCAATGAGCAGTTCTTC. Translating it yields CASSPQRGANEQFF.